The TCR beta chain described here comes from a study of T cells after yellow fever vaccination. This clonotype was observed many times. TCRdb called the 5' RACE reads again in MiXCR, with one record for every CDR3 protein. Of tens of thousands of distinct CDR3 sequences in the sample, 4.4% were seen once. The CDR3 loop spans 17 amino acids. The junction had 10 bases not matched to a gene; V was cut back by 0 bases and J by 5 bases. Germline loops: CDR1 LGHNA, CDR2 YSLEER. This TCR derives from a man younger than 45 who received the YFV17D yellow fever vaccine. This rearrangement joins TRBV4-3 to TRBJ2-5, with TRBD1 identical over 9 bases. The starting material was CD8+ T cells sorted from PBMCs, obtained 5 days after the yellow fever booster vaccination. This CDR3 is CASSQDQAGQGSETQYF. CDR3 nucleotide sequence: TGCGCCAGCAGCCAAGATCAGGCGGGACAGGGTTCGGAGACCCAGTACTTC.